Below, 24 T cell receptor beta chains from the same sample are listed, as sequenced in a study of persistence of HIV-infected CD4 T cells. Their antigen targets remain unknown. Nonspecific anti-CD3/anti-CD28 bead stimulation represents the broad CD4+ T cell repertoire. Sorting of responding CD4+ T cells relied on upregulated CD40 ligand together with CD69. The libraries were made with immunoSEQ version 4 in survey mode. The protocol was immunoSEQ multiplex PCR, while the TCRdb copy is restricted to in-frame clones and leaves out a portion. This repertoire shows under 55,000 clones, less than 90% found once; its top ten account for about 0.46%. Sequenced material: CD4+ T cells sorted from PBMCs after roughly 20-hour stimulation, taken from a patient who received antiretroviral therapy. The receptor source for this set is an adult woman with HIV who was CMV-seropositive.

The rearrangement joins TRBV5-6 to TRBJ1-3; 8 bases are shared with TRBD1. This CDR3 region has 16 residues. Per the germline V gene, CDR1 is SGHDT and CDR2 is YYEEEE. V lost 0 bases, J lost 4 bases, and 6 bases stayed unmatched. The CDR3 DNA follows: TGTGCCAGCAGCTTGGGGGGACAGGTCACAGGAAACACCATATATTTT. This codes for CASSLGGQVTGNTIYF.

The rearrangement uses TRBV6-5 and TRBJ1-5; TRBD1 aligns across 7 bases. Germline V gene sequence: CDR1 MNHEY, CDR2 SVGAGI. Unmatched junction bases numbered 8, after V lost 5 bases and J lost 4 bases. The CDR3 length is 15 residues. The CDR3 protein is CASSPRQGRNQPQHF. The CDR3 nucleotides read TGTGCCAGCAGTCCAAGACAGGGTAGGAATCAGCCCCAGCATTTT.

The rearrangement links TRBV10-3 to TRBJ1-2; D not resolved. The CDR3 has 17 amino acids. In germline, CDR1 is ENHRY, CDR2 SYGVKD. V was pared by 2 bases and J by 5 bases, with 21 bases between. The CDR3 loop reads CAISEHLGGLQNYGYTF. In DNA, the CDR3 is TGTGCCATCAGTGAGCACCTCGGCGGATTGCAGAATTATGGCTACACCTTC.

The genes are TRBV27 and TRBJ1-2; the D gene is possibly TRBD1 (6 bases). This CDR3 has 15 amino acids. Trimming cost V 0 bases and J 1 base, with 9 bases left between them. Germline V gene sequence: CDR1 MNHEY, CDR2 SMNVEV (reference sequence). The CDR3 DNA follows: TGTGCCAGCAGTTTATCAGGGGGTTATAACTATGGCTACACCTTC. This gives the protein CASSLSGGYNYGYTF.

This chain joins TRBV30 and TRBJ1-2, with unresolved D. Trimming took 3 bases from V and 2 from J, leaving 16 bases between them. Looked up from germline, CDR1 is GTSNPN and CDR2 is SVGIG (reference sequence). CDR3 length: 15 residues. The CDR3 protein is CAWRLPEIGNYGYTF. The CDR3 region has the DNA TGTGCCTGGAGGCTCCCAGAAATAGGGAACTATGGCTACACCTTC.

The rearrangement joins TRBV6-1 to TRBJ1-1; D gene ambiguous. Per the germline V gene, CDR1 is MNHNS and CDR2 is SASEGT. V lost 1 base and J lost 4, with 7 bases in between. The CDR3 is 13 amino acids. The DNA of the CDR3 is TGTGCCAGCAGTGAAGACCCGCCCACTGAAGCTTTCTTT. This encodes CASSEDPPTEAFF.

This chain connects TRBV29-1 to TRBJ2-1, with D unclear. Germline V gene sequence: CDR1 SQVTM, CDR2 ANQGSEA. The germline V and J ends were trimmed by 4 bases and 7 bases, with 14 bases remaining between them. This CDR3 has 13 amino acids. In DNA form, the CDR3 reads TGCAGCGTTGGGATCGGGTTGGGGAATGAGCAGTTCTTC. Encoded protein: CSVGIGLGNEQFF.

This chain connects TRBV19 to TRBJ1-3; D is possibly TRBD1 (6 bases). Trimming left V 5 bases short and J 1 base short, with 9 bases between. Germline CDR1 and CDR2: LNHDA and SQIVND (reference sequence). The CDR3 has 14 amino acids. The chain's CDR3 is CASSLQGSGNTIYF. CDR3 DNA sequence: TGTGCCAGTAGTCTACAGGGATCTGGAAACACCATATATTTT. The full variable domain, completed using reference TRBV19 and TRBJ1-3, is DGGITQSPKYLFRKEGQNVTLSCEQNLNHDAMYWYRQDPGQGLRLIYYSQIVNDFQKGDIAEGYSVSREKKESFPLTVTSAQKNPTAFYLCASSLQGSGNTIYFGEGSWLTVV.

V and J are TRBV27 and TRBJ2-3; a possible D gene is TRBD2 (6 bases). The V end lost 3 bases, the J end lost 3 bases, and 10 bases lay between the germline ends. CDR1 is MNHEY, CDR2 SMNVEV, per germline (reference sequence). The CDR3 length is 14 residues. The CDR3 sequence is CASSLSSATDTQYF. The DNA of the CDR3 is TGTGCCAGCAGTTTGTCTAGCGCGACAGATACGCAGTATTTT.

The gene calls are TRBV18 and TRBJ1-5; no clear D. The germline V and J ends were trimmed by 1 base and 0 bases, with 7 bases remaining between them. The CDR3 sequence is 15 residues long. Germline CDR1 reads KGHSH; CDR2 reads LQKENI. The CDR3 coding sequence is TGTGCCAGCTCACCACAGAGACTTAGCAATCAGCCCCAGCATTTT. Encoded protein: CASSPQRLSNQPQHF. The complete variable domain, with remaining parts taken from reference TRBV18 and TRBJ1-5, reads NAGVMQNPRHLVRRRGQEARLRCSPMKGHSHVYWYRQLPEEGLKFMVYLQKENIIDESGMPKERFSAEFPKEGPSILRIQQVVRGDSAAYFCASSPQRLSNQPQHFGDGTRLSIL.

CDR3 bases: TGTGCCAGCAGACGGGACAGGGGCAACACTGAAGCTTTCTTT. Amino acid sequence: CASRRDRGNTEAFF. The chain couples TRBV6-5 to TRBJ1-1; 10 bases agree with TRBD1. The CDR3 totals 14 residues. Trimming took 6 bases from V and 2 from J; bases not matched to a gene: 3. Germline V gene data show CDR1 as MNHEY and CDR2 as SVGAGI.

This chain connects TRBV24-1 to TRBJ2-1, with a weak D call TRBD2 (6 bases). The CDR3 extends over 14 amino acids. Germline CDR1 reads KGHDR; CDR2 reads SFDVKD. Deletions cut 3 bases from V and 4 bases from J, with 9 bases between. This CDR3 reads CATSDMRGYNEQFF. The CDR3 DNA is TGTGCCACCAGTGATATGCGGGGATACAATGAGCAGTTCTTC.

The sample holds one count of this clone. The chain combines TRBV18 with TRBJ2-7; tentatively, D is TRBD1 (6 bases). The CDR3 has 14 residues. Germline V lookup: CDR1 KGHSH, CDR2 LQKENI. V dropped 3 bases and J dropped 7 bases, with 16 bases sitting between them. CDR3 coding DNA: TGTGCCAGCTCACCGGTCAGGGGCTTGGGGGAGCAGTACTTC. This translates into CASSPVRGLGEQYF.

In DNA, the CDR3 is TGTGCCAGCAGCCAAAAACCGACTAGCGGGGTCACAGATACGCAGTATTTT. Translating gives CASSQKPTSGVTDTQYF. The chain couples TRBV5-4 to TRBJ2-3; TRBD2 aligns across 11 bases. CDR1 SGHNT and CDR2 YYREEE come from the germline V gene (reference sequence). The junction had 9 bases not matched to a gene; V was cut back by 4 bases and J by 2 bases. This CDR3 has 17 residues.

The J gene is TRBJ2-1, the V gene TRBV7-3; a weak D match, TRBD1 (8 bases). The germline V and J ends were trimmed by 5 bases and 8 bases, with 16 bases remaining between them. Germline V gene data show CDR1 as SGHTA and CDR2 as FQGTGA. CDR3 length: 14 amino acids. CDR3: CASSPRGGQDEQFF. The CDR3 DNA is TGTGCCAGCAGCCCCAGGGGGGGACAGGATGAGCAGTTCTTC. Variable domain in full (rest from reference TRBV7-3 and TRBJ2-1): GAGVSQTPSNKVTEKGKYVELRCDPISGHTALYWYRQSLGQGPEFLIYFQGTGAADDSGLPNDRFFAVRPEGSVSTLKIQRTERGDSAVYLCASSPRGGQDEQFFGPGTRLTVL.

V is TRBV29-1 and J is TRBJ1-1, with D tentatively TRBD1 (6 bases). This CDR3 has 14 amino acids. CDR1 is SQVTM and CDR2 is ANQGSEA in the germline V gene. The V gene lost 4 bases and the J gene lost 4 bases, with 16 bases spanning the gap. CDR3 protein: CSVGLGAIGTEAFF. The CDR3 nucleotides are TGCAGCGTTGGCCTGGGGGCAATAGGCACTGAAGCTTTCTTT.

The rearrangement uses TRBV27 and TRBJ1-5, with 9 bases matching TRBD1. The germline V gene encodes CDR1 MNHEY and CDR2 SMNVEV (reference sequence). This CDR3 contains 16 residues. The junction had 13 bases not matched to a gene; V was cut back by 6 bases and J by 7 bases. DNA for the CDR3: TGTGCCAGCAGCGCACTAAACAGGGGGCGAAGGCAGCCCCAGCATTTT. Encoded protein: CASSALNRGRRQPQHF.

The V and J genes are TRBV7-2 and TRBJ2-2, with D tentatively TRBD1 (6 bases). Germline V gene sequence: CDR1 SGHTA, CDR2 FQGNSA. V shed 0 bases and J shed 6 bases, with 20 bases lying between them. CDR3 length: 18 residues. CDR3 sequence (DNA): TGTGCCAGCAGCTTAGCGCGTATAGGGGGTTCGATCGCCGGGGAGCTGTTTTTT. Its translation is CASSLARIGGSIAGELFF.

The rearrangement links TRBV30 to TRBJ1-5; TRBD1 matches at 10 bases. The J segment lost 7 bases and the V segment lost 5 bases, leaving 2 bases of the junction unmatched. CDR1 is GTSNPN, CDR2 SVGIG, per germline (reference sequence). The length of the CDR3 is 12 residues. The CDR3 sequence is CAWDRGQQPQHF. Here the CDR3 DNA reads TGTGCCTGGGACAGGGGGCAACAGCCCCAGCATTTT. The whole variable domain, remainder taken from reference TRBV30 and TRBJ1-5, is SQTIHQWPATLVQPVGSPLSLECTVEGTSNPNLYWYRQAAGRGLQLLFYSVGIGQISSEVPQNLSASRPQDRQFILSSKKLLLSDSGFYLCAWDRGQQPQHFGDGTRLSIL.

This sequence joins TRBV2 and TRBJ1-5; D unresolved. The germline V gene encodes CDR1 SNHLY and CDR2 FYNNEI. This CDR3 contains 16 residues. V lost 6 bases, J lost 3 bases, and 18 bases lay in between. The CDR3 DNA sequence: TGTGCCAGCAGCGGATCTCTGGACGAACCCAATCAGCCCCAGCATTTT. This sequence encodes CASSGSLDEPNQPQHF.

This clone has just one count. The chain uses TRBV7-2 and TRBJ1-5; no clear D. Germline V CDR1 and CDR2: SGHTA, FQGNSA. With 1 base removed from V and 0 bases from J, the gap between germline ends came to 10 bases. The CDR3 runs 16 residues. DNA of the CDR3: TGTGCCAGCAGCTTAGGCCAGGCCTATAGCAATCAGCCCCAGCATTTT. Encoded protein: CASSLGQAYSNQPQHF.

The rearrangement uses TRBV5-8 and TRBJ2-4, with unresolved D. The CDR3 runs 16 residues. Trimming left V 0 bases short and J 4 bases short, with 14 bases between. The germline CDR1 and CDR2 sequences are SGHTS and YDEGEE. DNA for the CDR3: TGTGCCAGCAGCTTGGAAAGTTCCAGGTTAAAAAACATTCAGTACTTC. Protein: CASSLESSRLKNIQYF. The full variable domain, rest sourced from reference TRBV5-8 and TRBJ2-4, is EAGVTQSPTHLIKTRGQQATLRCSPISGHTSVYWYQQALGLGLQFLLWYDEGEERNRGNFPPRFSGRQFPNYSSELNVNALELEDSALYLCASSLESSRLKNIQYFGAGTRLSVL.

This rearrangement joins TRBV19 to TRBJ2-5, with TRBD2 identical over 10 bases. The CDR3 spans 14 residues. V gave up 9 bases and J gave up 2 bases; unmatched junction bases: 6. The germline CDR1 and CDR2 sequences are LNHDA and SQIVND (reference sequence). Written as DNA, the CDR3 is TGTGCCAGCAACTTAGCGGGGGGACAAGAGACCCAGTACTTC. Protein sequence: CASNLAGGQETQYF.

The rearrangement joins TRBV18 to TRBJ2-3; TRBD1 matches 9 bases. CDR1 and CDR2 (germline): KGHSH, LQKENI. The CDR3 is made up of 15 amino acids. V trimming: 3 bases; J trimming: 1 base; junction bases outside the gene matches: 2. The CDR3 nucleotides are TGTGCCAGCTCACCCACAGGGGGCGGCACAGATACGCAGTATTTT. Protein: CASSPTGGGTDTQYF.